This T cell receptor (beta chain) was profiled in a study of shared clonotypes between healthy human individuals. Germline lookup yields CDR1 SGHRS and CDR2 YFSETQ. The CDR3 runs to 16 residues. V shed 3 bases, J shed 2 bases, and the junction held 8 bases outside the gene matches. Sequenced by immunoSEQ multiplex PCR; TCRdb stores in-frame clones only, minus some. The top ten hold roughly 0.39% of the sample, which has approximately 2.5 million clones, roughly 93% seen once. The sequencing input was naive CD4+ T cells from PBMCs. Subset reported: CD45RA+ positively selected. The TCR originated in a man aged 18-30 years in good health. Some clones in this sample may be carry-over from other donors' samples. The chain uses TRBV5-1 and TRBJ2-7; 10 bases line up with TRBD1. The CDR3 loop is CASSYTRDRGTYEQYF. DNA for the CDR3: TGCGCCAGCAGCTACACCCGGGACAGGGGAACCTACGAGCAGTACTTC.